This is a list of T cell receptor beta chains from one sample in a study of T cell responses to AZD1222 COVID-19 vaccine. The data were produced by immunoSEQ multiplex PCR, yet TCRdb's version contains in-frame clones alone and is incomplete. The table records 90,000 to 100,000 clones, approximately 81% of them present only once. The specimen comprised peripheral blood, sampled 28 days after the second AZD1222 dose. The receptors here all came from an adult who received the AZD1222 COVID-19 vaccine. CDR3s include the opening cysteine and the closing phenylalanine or tryptophan. The order of the fields is J gene, CDR3 length, V gene, CDR3 protein.

TRBJ2-3	15	TRBV7-7	CASSLLAGVPDTQYF
TRBJ2-5	13	TRBV5-5	CASSLFATETQYF
TRBJ1-3	15	TRBV5-6	CASSLRGLSGNTIYF
TRBJ1-1	14	TRBV3-1/TRBV3-2	CASSLRGGPTEAFF
TRBJ1-1	17	TRBV15	CATSENIVGTVNTEAFF
TRBJ1-2	17	TRBV3-1/TRBV3-2	CASSQVRVGKANYGYTF
TRBJ1-3	16	TRBV4-3	CASSHDTGGSGNTIYF
TRBJ2-6	17	TRBV30	CAWNGDRASSGANVLTF
TRBJ1-1	13	TRBV5-1	CASTPQGRTEAFF
TRBJ2-5	15	TRBV9	CASSGELGWGETQYF
TRBJ2-7	13	TRBV7-2	CASSLEPLGEQYF
TRBJ2-3	12	TRBV7-9	CASTGLGDTQYF
TRBJ2-7	15	TRBV20-1	CSASRYPGPSYEQYF
TRBJ2-2	16	TRBV7-9	CASSLGAGLNTGELFF
TRBJ1-5	13	TRBV27	CASSGDRGQPQHF
TRBJ1-2	13	TRBV30	CAWKPGRAYGYTF
TRBJ1-3	14	TRBV29-1	CSVDPGLSGNTIYF
TRBJ1-3	16	TRBV5-4	CASSPGQGLSGNTIYF
TRBJ2-2	14	TRBV10-1	CASSRDASTGELFF
TRBJ1-5	17	TRBV19	CASSIVKDKLTNQPQHF
TRBJ1-5	13	TRBV28	CASSRTGEQPQHF
TRBJ1-2	16	TRBV28	CASSLAGQGIFYGYTF
TRBJ2-1	15	TRBV9	CASSTSGAGHNEQFF
TRBJ2-3	14	TRBV15	CATLGLPSMDTQYF
TRBJ1-1	13	TRBV11-2	CASSLVENTEAFF
TRBJ1-1	13	TRBV3-1/TRBV3-2	CASSGGVWTEAFF
TRBJ1-5	14	TRBV19	CASSTEERGQPQHF
TRBJ2-7	16	TRBV4-2	CASSQSHRGFMYEQYF
TRBJ2-2	15	TRBV11-2	CASSSTYRGQGELFF
TRBJ2-3	14	TRBV7-2	CASSLGAGADTQYF
TRBJ2-1	16	TRBV4-2	CASSRTSGRSYNEQFF
TRBJ1-2	13	TRBV18	CASSPGRSDGYTF
TRBJ2-5	15	TRBV3-1/TRBV3-2	CASSQEGLPSETQYF
TRBJ2-7	15	TRBV6-5	CASTVATSFSYEQYF
TRBJ1-4	16	TRBV5-1	CASSFVPEQANEKLFF
TRBJ1-4	17	TRBV7-2	CASSPGGFATTNEKLFF
TRBJ1-4	13	TRBV12-3/TRBV12-4	CASRDGLFEKLFF